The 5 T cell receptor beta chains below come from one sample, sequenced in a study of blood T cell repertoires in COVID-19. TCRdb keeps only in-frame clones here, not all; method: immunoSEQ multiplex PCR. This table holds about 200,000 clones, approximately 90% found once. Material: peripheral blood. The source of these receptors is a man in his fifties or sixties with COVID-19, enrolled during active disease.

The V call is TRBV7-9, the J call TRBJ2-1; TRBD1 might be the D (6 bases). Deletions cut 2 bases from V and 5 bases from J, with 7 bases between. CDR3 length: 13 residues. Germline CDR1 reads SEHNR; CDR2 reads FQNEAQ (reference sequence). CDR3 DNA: TGTGCCAGCAGCTTAAGGGGGAACAATGAGCAGTTCTTC. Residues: CASSLRGNNEQFF. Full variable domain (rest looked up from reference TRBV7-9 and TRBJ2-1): DTGVSQNPRHKITKRGQNVTFRCDPISEHNRLYWYRQTLGQGPEFLTYFQNEAQLEKSRLLSDRFSAERPKGSFSTLEIQRTEQGDSAMYLCASSLRGNNEQFFGPGTRLTVL.

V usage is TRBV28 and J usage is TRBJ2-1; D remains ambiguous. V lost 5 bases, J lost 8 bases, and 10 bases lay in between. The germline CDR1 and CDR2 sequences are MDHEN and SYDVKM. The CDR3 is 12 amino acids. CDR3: CASSVAQYEQFF. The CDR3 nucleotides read TGTGCCAGCAGTGTTGCCCAGTATGAGCAGTTCTTC.

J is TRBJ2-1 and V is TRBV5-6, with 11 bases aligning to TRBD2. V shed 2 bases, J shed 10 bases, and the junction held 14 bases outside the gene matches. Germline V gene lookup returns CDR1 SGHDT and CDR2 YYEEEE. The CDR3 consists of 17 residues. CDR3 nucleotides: TGTGCCAGCAGCTTAAACACCGGGACTAGCGGTCCGGGGGAGCAGTTCTTC. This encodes CASSLNTGTSGPGEQFF.

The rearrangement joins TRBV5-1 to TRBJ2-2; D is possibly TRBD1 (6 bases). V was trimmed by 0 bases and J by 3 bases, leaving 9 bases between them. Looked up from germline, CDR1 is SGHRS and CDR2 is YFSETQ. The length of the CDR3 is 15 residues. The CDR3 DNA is TGCGCCAGCAGCTTGGACAGGGCGCACACCGGGGAGCTGTTTTTT. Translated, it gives CASSLDRAHTGELFF.

CDR3 coding DNA: TGTGCCAGTAGTATGCAGGGTAAAGCCGGGGAGCTGTTTTTT. This sequence encodes CASSMQGKAGELFF. The chain carries TRBV19 and TRBJ2-2; D is perhaps TRBD1 (5 bases). CDR3 length equals 14 residues. Germline values: CDR1 LNHDA, CDR2 SQIVND (reference sequence). V shed 3 bases and J shed 6 bases, with 11 bases lying between them.